Listed here are 9 T cell receptor beta chains from one sample, sequenced in a study of blood T cells in healthy people across ages. Then a second PCR, running roughly 7 to 11 cycles, was carried out with a sample-barcoded 5' primer and a J-beta primer mix. TCRdb re-analysed the 5' RACE reads in MiXCR, keeping a single row per CDR3 protein. The sample lists 700,000 to 900,000 distinct CDR3 sequences; approximately 24% were seen once. The sample was also linked to a second study, of T cells of mothers and their children.

The sequenced material came from blood. The receptors originated from a boy between 5 and 17 years old in good health.

This sequence joins TRBV6-5 and TRBJ1-4, with 8 bases identical to TRBD1. V was clipped by 0 bases and J by 7 bases; unmatched bases: 4. CDR1 is MNHEY and CDR2 is SVGAGI in the germline V gene. The CDR3 has 15 amino acids. The CDR3 reads CASSYSGQGVEKLFF. For the CDR3, the DNA is TGTGCCAGCAGTTACTCAGGACAGGGTGTTGAAAAACTGTTTTTT.

Here the CDR3 DNA reads TGTGCCAGCAAGATACTAGCGGGGGGTCCCAGCGAGCAGTTCTTC. This codes for CASKILAGGPSEQFF. The genes are TRBV2 and TRBJ2-1, with TRBD2 identical over 12 bases. The trim removed 7 bases at V and 10 bases at J, leaving 11 bases unmatched. The CDR3 length is 15 residues. Germline V gives CDR1 SNHLY, CDR2 FYNNEI. Together with reference TRBV2 and TRBJ2-1, the CDR3 gives the full variable domain: EPEVTQTPSHQVTQMGQEVILRCVPISNHLYFYWYRQILGQKVEFLVSFYNNEISEKSEIFDDQFSVERPDGSNFTLKIRSTKLEDSAMYFCASKILAGGPSEQFFGPGTRLTVL.

Details on this clonotype: This may be a read error: a much more frequent sequence differs by one nucleotide. This chain connects TRBV28 to TRBJ1-2, with 10 nucleotides matching TRBD1. The J segment lost 2 bases and the V segment lost 7 bases, leaving 4 bases of the junction unmatched. The CDR3 has 14 residues. From germline, CDR1 is MDHEN and CDR2 SYDVKM. This CDR3 is CASTPGQGNYGYTF. CDR3 bases: TGTGCCAGCACCCCGGGACAGGGGAACTATGGCTACACCTTC.

The V gene is TRBV24-1, the J gene TRBJ2-3; D unclear. The CDR3 length is 13 residues. Germline assignment: CDR1 KGHDR and CDR2 SFDVKD. The germline V and J ends were trimmed by 4 bases and 0 bases, with 4 bases remaining between them. CDR3 bases: TGTGCCACCAGTGAAGGGAGCACAGATACGCAGTATTTT. As protein: CATSEGSTDTQYF.

The chain links TRBV12-3 or TRBV12-4 to TRBJ1-2, with 10 nucleotides matching TRBD1. Trimming at V came to 6 bases and at J to 5 bases, leaving 6 bases not matched to a gene. This CDR3 comprises 14 residues. As DNA, the CDR3 is TGTGCCAGCAGCCCTGACAGGGGGCAATATGGCTACACCTTC. It specifies CASSPDRGQYGYTF.

This clonotype was observed a handful of times. The chain recombines TRBV9 with TRBJ2-5; unclear D gene. The assigned J gene may be wrong: the sequence end matches TRBJ2-7 better. CDR3 size: 13 residues. The germline gives CDR1 SGDLS, CDR2 YYNGEE. The CDR3 reads CASSVKGGYEQYF. In nucleotides, the CDR3 is TGTGCCAGCAGCGTAAAGGGTGGATACGAGCAGTACTTC.

This clonotype was counted at least ten times. This chain links TRBV11-2 with TRBJ2-1; D might be TRBD2 (7 bases). Germline V CDR1 and CDR2: SGHAT, FQNNGV. The germline V and J ends were trimmed by 6 bases and 15 bases, with 15 bases remaining between them. The CDR3 is made up of 11 amino acids. The CDR3 DNA sequence: TGTGCCAGCAGTTTCGGGGGGCCCCCGTTCTTC. Translation gives CASSFGGPPFF.

The DNA for the CDR3 is TGTGCCAGCTCCCTTTGGGCGGGCAGGGGCAATGAGCAGTTCTTC. This codes for CASSLWAGRGNEQFF. This chain links TRBV27 with TRBJ2-5; tentative D call: TRBD1 (6 bases). The DNA matches TRBJ2-1 better at its end, which makes the J call doubtful. Germline V CDR1 and CDR2: MNHEY, SMNVEV (reference sequence). This CDR3 is built from 15 residues.

The rearrangement uses TRBV6-5 and TRBJ1-5; D remains ambiguous. Germline loops: CDR1 MNHEY, CDR2 SVGAGI. The CDR3 length is 15 residues. Trimming took 0 bases from V and 2 from J, leaving 8 bases between them. CDR3 sequence reads: CASSYSRKGNQPQHF. The CDR3 region has the DNA TGTGCCAGCAGTTACTCGAGAAAGGGCAATCAGCCCCAGCATTTT.